Shown below are 23 T cell receptor beta chains from a single sample sequenced in a study of blood T cell repertoires in COVID-19 (dated by TCRdb to the early 2020s). Libraries were made using the immunoSEQ multiplex PCR assay. TCRdb obtained this table from immuneACCESS and retained in-frame rearrangements with V and J assigned. These tables miss some clones; where compared with another copy, unresolved V genes account for less than half of the shortfall, and the remainder is unexplained. Across this sample there are some 160,000 clones, with around 81% seen only once. In total, the top ten clones hold roughly 8.1% of the sample. Sequencing was done on a sample of peripheral blood. These receptors were obtained from a woman over 75 with COVID-19, enrolled during active disease.

V gene TRBV3-1 (or the pseudogene TRBV3-2) combines with J gene TRBJ2-2, with a weak D call TRBD1 (5 bases). V was trimmed by 4 bases and J by 6 bases, leaving 12 bases between them. The germline V gene has CDR1 LGHDT and CDR2 YNNKEL (reference sequence). This CDR3 has 14 amino acids. Written as DNA, the CDR3 is TGTGCCAGCAGCCCCATGCAGGGTGCCGGGGAGCTGTTTTTT. Translation: CASSPMQGAGELFF.

V and J are TRBV28 and TRBJ1-4; no firm D call. The CDR3 length is 15 residues. CDR1 is MDHEN, CDR2 SYDVKM, per germline. The germline V and J ends were trimmed by 3 bases and 0 bases, with 8 bases remaining between them. The DNA of the CDR3 is TGTGCCAGCAGTTTTACGGGAGCAACTAATGAAAAACTGTTTTTT. It yields the protein CASSFTGATNEKLFF.

V usage is TRBV18 and J usage is TRBJ1-4; D unclear. The CDR3 has 14 residues. Per the germline V gene, CDR1 is KGHSH and CDR2 is LQKENI. V was trimmed by 3 bases and J by 0 bases, leaving 5 bases between them. CDR3 in DNA: TGTGCCAGCTCACCTATTGCAACTAATGAAAAACTGTTTTTT. It is translated as CASSPIATNEKLFF.

The rearrangement uses TRBV5-1 and TRBJ1-3; possibly TRBD1 for D (5 bases). Trimming took 6 bases from V and 2 from J, leaving 21 bases between them. The germline gives CDR1 SGHRS, CDR2 YFSETQ. This CDR3 has 17 amino acids. CDR3 in amino acids: CASIGKRTGGPGNTIYF. As DNA, the CDR3 is TGCGCCAGCATAGGTAAAAGAACAGGTGGCCCTGGAAACACCATATATTTT.

V gene TRBV7-3 combines with J gene TRBJ2-1; 7 bases line up with TRBD1. CDR1 SGHTA and CDR2 FQGTGA come from the germline V gene. Germline trimming cut 8 bases from V and 1 base from J; bases unmatched to any gene: 8. The CDR3 is made up of 15 amino acids. The CDR3 bases are TGTGCCAGCCAGCAAGGGGGCGGGTCCTACAATGAGCAGTTCTTC. Protein: CASQQGGGSYNEQFF.

This clone was seen only a few times. The CDR3 sequence is CASSRIQGTYGYTF. CDR3 sequence (DNA): TGCGCCAGCAGCCGCATACAGGGGACCTATGGCTACACCTTC. This chain uses TRBV4-1 with TRBJ1-2; 7 bases map to TRBD1. Germline V CDR1 and CDR2: MGHRA, YSYEKL. The CDR3 covers 14 residues. J was trimmed by 4 bases and V by 4 bases; bases with no gene match: 6.

This sequence joins TRBV11-2 and TRBJ2-5; 8 bases match TRBD1. This CDR3 is 15 amino acids long. Trimming removed 1 base from V and 5 bases from J; junction bases left unmatched: 6. The V gene's germline CDR1 is SGHAT and CDR2 FQNNGV. In nucleotides, the CDR3 is TGTGCCAGCAGCTTAGCGGCAGGGGGCATGGAGACCCAGTACTTC. It is translated as CASSLAAGGMETQYF.

This chain joins TRBV18 and TRBJ2-1; 9 nucleotides line up with TRBD1. CDR3 length: 15 amino acids. Germline V lookup: CDR1 KGHSH, CDR2 LQKENI. V was pared by 4 bases and J by 6 bases, with 7 bases of the junction left unmatched. CDR3 DNA sequence: TGTGCCAGCTCACTTACCGGGACAGGGTCCAATGAGCAGTTCTTC. This encodes CASSLTGTGSNEQFF.

Concerning this clone itself: The junction and the germline gene differ at one end; a read error may be behind it. This chain connects TRBV11-2 to TRBJ1-1, with D possibly being TRBD1 (5 bases). Germline V gives CDR1 SGHAT, CDR2 FQNNGV. The CDR3 is 14 residues long. The CDR3 here is CASSPGRLGGNAYF. The CDR3 nucleotides read TGTGCCAGCAGCCCAGGCCGGTTGGGGGGGAACGCTTACTTT.

The rearrangement joins TRBV5-4 to TRBJ2-3; 7 positions agree with TRBD2. Trimming at V came to 0 bases and at J to 0 bases, leaving 4 bases not matched to a gene. CDR3 size: 16 residues. Germline V gene data show CDR1 as SGHNT and CDR2 as YYREEE (reference sequence). The chain's CDR3 is CASSLARRGSTDTQYF. CDR3 sequence (DNA): TGTGCCAGCAGCTTGGCCCGGCGGGGGAGCACAGATACGCAGTATTTT.

V usage is TRBV20-1 and J usage is TRBJ1-1, with 8 bases matching TRBD1. The CDR3 consists of 11 residues. The ends lost 1 base at V and 11 bases at J; junction bases unmatched: 3. The germline gives CDR1 DFQATT, CDR2 SNEGSKA (reference sequence). The CDR3 DNA reads TGCAGTGCTAGAGTGGGGGACAGGGCTTTCTTT. Translating gives CSARVGDRAFF.

The J gene is TRBJ1-3, the V gene TRBV18, with no clear D. This CDR3 is 14 amino acids long. Deletions cut 3 bases from V and 6 bases from J, with 12 bases between. Germline values: CDR1 KGHSH, CDR2 LQKENI. The CDR3 region is CASSPSPDLNTIYF. CDR3 DNA sequence: TGTGCCAGCTCACCCAGCCCGGACTTAAACACCATATATTTT. Full variable domain (rest looked up from reference TRBV18 and TRBJ1-3): NAGVMQNPRHLVRRRGQEARLRCSPMKGHSHVYWYRQLPEEGLKFMVYLQKENIIDESGMPKERFSAEFPKEGPSILRIQQVVRGDSAAYFCASSPSPDLNTIYFGEGSWLTVV.

The V and J genes are TRBV27 and TRBJ2-2; 7 bases align to TRBD2. Germline V gene sequence: CDR1 MNHEY, CDR2 SMNVEV (reference sequence). The trim removed 3 bases at V and 5 bases at J, leaving 0 bases unmatched. There are 13 residues in the CDR3. This chain's CDR3 is CASSLGGTGELFF. The CDR3 nucleotides are TGTGCCAGCAGTTTGGGGGGGACCGGGGAGCTGTTTTTT.

The V call is TRBV12-3 or TRBV12-4, the J call TRBJ1-2; no clear D. V was trimmed by 6 bases and J by 8 bases, leaving 13 bases between them. The CDR3 runs to 12 residues. The CDR3 nucleotides are TGTGCCAGCAGCTCCGTAGAGTTGGGCTACACCTTC. Protein product: CASSSVELGYTF.

The chain combines TRBV5-1 with TRBJ2-1, with 10 bases that match TRBD1. The CDR3 length is 14 residues. The germline CDR1 and CDR2 sequences are SGHRS and YFSETQ. With V trimmed by 0 bases and J by 6 bases, 0 bases remained unmatched. The CDR3 sequence is CASSLGDRGNEQFF. CDR3 nucleotides: TGCGCCAGCAGCTTGGGGGACAGGGGCAATGAGCAGTTCTTC.

The gene calls are TRBV20-1 and TRBJ2-7; the D is unclear. The CDR3 spans 11 residues. V was pared by 6 bases and J by 1 base, with 7 bases between. Germline V gene lookup returns CDR1 DFQATT and CDR2 SNEGSKA (reference sequence). The CDR3 sequence is CSAGESYEQYF. DNA for the CDR3: TGCAGTGCCGGTGAGTCCTACGAGCAGTACTTC.

J is TRBJ2-1 and V is TRBV2; D gene unclear. The CDR3 contains 12 residues. The germline V gene encodes CDR1 SNHLY and CDR2 FYNNEI. CDR3 nucleotide sequence: TGTGCAGAATCGAGCTCCTACAATGAGCAGTTCTTC. It yields the protein CAESSSYNEQFF. Full variable domain (remainder filled in from reference TRBV2 and TRBJ2-1): EPEVTQTPSHQVTQMGQEVILRCVPISNHLYFYWYRQILGQKVEFLVSFYNNEISEKSEIFDDQFSVERPDGSNFTLKIRSTKLEDSAMYFCAESSSYNEQFFGPGTRLTVL.

The V and J genes are TRBV6-2 or TRBV6-3 and TRBJ2-6, with 9 bases lining up with TRBD2. The CDR3 length is 18 residues. The V and J ends lost 5 bases and 0 bases, in that order; junction bases with no gene match: 8. The germline V gene encodes CDR1 MNHEY and CDR2 SVGEGT. CDR3 bases: TGTGCCAGCAGTCAGTCCGGACTAGCGAGCTCTGGGGCCAACGTCCTGACTTTC. Translation gives CASSQSGLASSGANVLTF.

The rearrangement uses TRBV5-1 and TRBJ1-2; D is possibly TRBD1 (6 bases). V was shortened by 0 bases and J by 4 bases, with 13 bases between the two germline ends. Germline V gene data show CDR1 as SGHRS and CDR2 as YFSETQ. This CDR3 is 15 amino acids long. In DNA form, the CDR3 reads TGCGCCAGCAGCTTGGGGGGGCGCGAGGCCTATGGCTACACCTTC. Translating gives CASSLGGREAYGYTF.

The rearrangement uses TRBV29-1 and TRBJ1-2; possibly TRBD1 for D (5 bases). Deletions cut 4 bases from V and 0 bases from J, with 9 bases between. Germline lookup yields CDR1 SQVTM and CDR2 ANQGSEA. The CDR3 totals 13 residues. CDR3 amino acids: CSVGGRSNYGYTF. DNA of the CDR3: TGCAGCGTTGGGGGCAGATCTAACTATGGCTACACCTTC.

The rearrangement joins TRBV11-3 to TRBJ2-5; maybe TRBD2 (7 bases). The CDR3 has 14 residues. Germline CDR1 and CDR2: SGHNT and YENEEA. The V end lost 5 bases, the J end lost 2 bases, and 12 bases lay between the germline ends. CDR3 DNA: TGTGCCAGCAGCACTGGGGGGGCACAAGAGACCCAGTACTTC. Amino acids: CASSTGGAQETQYF.

The rearrangement joins TRBV7-9 to TRBJ1-6; D not certain. The length of the CDR3 is 14 residues. The ends were cut back, 5 bases at V and 6 bases at J, with 11 bases in the middle. CDR1 SEHNR and CDR2 FQNEAQ come from the germline V gene (reference sequence). CDR3 in amino acids: CASSHRVSNSPLHF. The CDR3 bases are TGTGCCAGCAGCCACCGGGTTTCTAATTCACCCCTCCACTTT. Full variable domain (missing parts from reference TRBV7-9 and TRBJ1-6): DTGVSQNPRHKITKRGQNVTFRCDPISEHNRLYWYRQTLGQGPEFLTYFQNEAQLEKSRLLSDRFSAERPKGSFSTLEIQRTEQGDSAMYLCASSHRVSNSPLHFGNGTRLTVT.

V is TRBV6-4 and J is TRBJ2-2; TRBD1 aligns across 8 bases. CDR3 size: 13 residues. V lost 7 bases, J lost 4 bases, and 2 bases stayed unmatched. Germline values: CDR1 MRHNA, CDR2 SNTAGT. DNA for the CDR3: TGTGCCAGCACGGACAGGGCCACCGGGGAGCTGTTTTTT. It is translated as CASTDRATGELFF.